Listed here are 18 T cell receptor beta chains from one sample, sequenced in a study of T cell responses to AZD1222 COVID-19 vaccine. This table comes from immunoSEQ multiplex PCR, and its TCRdb copy is limited to in-frame clones, with some not included. The table includes about 150,000 clones, roughly 93% detected once. Here the sequenced sample was peripheral blood, taken on day 0 of AZD1222 vaccination. The source of these receptors is an adult in good health.

J is TRBJ2-7 and V is TRBV18; D gene ambiguous. There are 14 residues in the CDR3. In germline, CDR1 is KGHSH, CDR2 LQKENI. Trimming took off 2 bases at V and 4 bases at J, with 12 bases between the two ends. The DNA of the CDR3 is TGTGCCAGCTCACCAAAGAATGACGGTTACGAGCAGTACTTC. Translated: CASSPKNDGYEQYF.

The chain couples TRBV18 to TRBJ2-7; TRBD1 matches at 7 bases. CDR1 and CDR2 (germline): KGHSH, LQKENI. This CDR3 region has 14 residues. V dropped 8 bases and J dropped 3; count of bases not matched to a gene: 10. Written as DNA, the CDR3 is TGTGCCAGCGCCCCCAGGCAGGGGGTCTACGAGCAGTACTTC. This sequence encodes CASAPRQGVYEQYF.

The chain combines TRBV7-9 with TRBJ1-2; a weak D match, TRBD1 (6 bases). This CDR3 spans 14 amino acids. CDR1 and CDR2 (germline): SEHNR, FQNEAQ (reference sequence). Trimming cost V 3 bases and J 4 bases, with 12 bases left between them. CDR3 in amino acids: CASSLGGRPYGYTF. In DNA form, the CDR3 reads TGTGCCAGCAGCTTGGGGGGGCGCCCCTATGGCTACACCTTC.

V is TRBV7-8 and J is TRBJ1-2, with TRBD1 matching 7 bases. This CDR3 is 13 amino acids long. V was clipped by 1 base and J by 7 bases; unmatched bases: 3. Germline V gene sequence: CDR1 SGHVS, CDR2 FQNEAQ. The chain's CDR3 is CASSLDRGRGYTF. CDR3 coding DNA: TGTGCCAGCAGCTTAGACAGGGGACGTGGCTACACCTTC.

With respect to this clone: Additional DNA sequences in this sample encode the identical CDR3. The chain combines TRBV5-1 with TRBJ1-1; D is ambiguous. The V and J ends lost 1 base and 1 base respectively, with 8 bases between them. This CDR3 is 14 amino acids long. CDR1 and CDR2 from the germline V gene are SGHRS and YFSETQ. The chain's CDR3 is CASSLLPQNTEAFF. CDR3 bases: TGCGCCAGCAGCTTGTTGCCACAGAACACTGAAGCTTTCTTT. The full variable domain, rest sourced from reference TRBV5-1 and TRBJ1-1, is KAGVTQTPRYLIKTRGQQVTLSCSPISGHRSVSWYQQTPGQGLQFLFEYFSETQRNKGNFPGRFSGRQFSNSRSEMNVSTLELGDSALYLCASSLLPQNTEAFFGQGTRLTVV.

The CDR3 sequence: CASSDMGDTEAFF. CDR3 coding DNA: TGTGCCAGCAGTGACATGGGCGACACTGAAGCTTTCTTT. The rearrangement links TRBV25-1 to TRBJ1-1; D is unclear. The CDR3 runs 13 residues. Per germline, CDR1 MGHDK and CDR2 SYGVNS. The germline V and J ends were trimmed by 3 bases and 3 bases, with 8 bases remaining between them.

The chain joins TRBV11-2 to TRBJ1-2, with D possibly TRBD1 on 5 matching bases. The V and J ends lost 1 base and 5 bases respectively, with 11 bases between them. The CDR3 loop spans 14 amino acids. CDR1 is SGHAT, CDR2 FQNNGV, per germline. CDR3 amino acids: CASSLGRGVYGYTF. CDR3 nucleotides: TGTGCCAGCAGCTTAGGGAGGGGCGTGTATGGCTACACCTTC.

The DNA for the CDR3 is TGTGCCAGCACGAACGAGCGGGCCACAGATACGCAGTATTTT. Protein sequence: CASTNERATDTQYF. The chain recombines TRBV2 with TRBJ2-3, with D perhaps TRBD2 (6 bases). Trimming removed 7 bases from V and 2 bases from J, with 13 bases in between. The CDR3 has 14 residues. Germline-derived CDR1 and CDR2 are SNHLY and FYNNEI.

The chain is built from TRBV29-1 and TRBJ1-2; 10 bases are a match to TRBD1. Germline CDR1 SQVTM, CDR2 ANQGSEA. The CDR3 is 13 residues long. After removal of 0 bases from V and 6 bases from J, the junction contained 1 base not matched to a gene. The CDR3 is CSVEEGTGDGYTF. DNA for the CDR3: TGCAGCGTTGAAGAAGGGACAGGGGATGGCTACACCTTC.

The V and J genes are TRBV2 and TRBJ2-1; 8 bases are shared with TRBD1. Germline CDR1 is SNHLY and CDR2 is FYNNEI. This CDR3 has 13 residues. V was clipped by 4 bases and J by 5 bases; unmatched bases: 1. As DNA, the CDR3 is TGTGCCAGCAGTGGGGACAGGAACAATGAGCAGTTCTTC. Amino acid sequence: CASSGDRNNEQFF.

In this sample, this clone turned up a few times. The chain has TRBV7-9 and TRBJ2-1; TRBD2 agrees at 9 bases. V shed 2 bases, J shed 5 bases, and the junction held 4 bases outside the gene matches. The CDR3 sequence is 15 residues long. Germline values: CDR1 SEHNR, CDR2 FQNEAQ (reference sequence). CDR3 in DNA: TGTGCCAGCAGCTTAACGCTAGCGGGGAACAATGAGCAGTTCTTC. Protein sequence: CASSLTLAGNNEQFF.

This chain connects TRBV5-1 to TRBJ2-1; 8 nucleotides align to TRBD1. CDR3 length equals 17 residues. In germline, CDR1 is SGHRS, CDR2 YFSETQ. Trimming cost V 0 bases and J 0 bases; bases outside gene matches: 5. The CDR3 DNA reads as TGCGCCAGCAGCTTGGAGGACAGGGTAAGCTCCTACAATGAGCAGTTCTTC. Amino acids: CASSLEDRVSSYNEQFF.

The J gene is TRBJ2-3, the V gene TRBV10-3; 7 bases are a match to TRBD1. Germline CDR1 is ENHRY and CDR2 is SYGVKD. CDR3 length: 12 amino acids. Trimming cost V 8 bases and J 4 bases; bases outside gene matches: 3. The CDR3 region is CAIGTAADTQYF. CDR3 sequence (DNA): TGTGCCATCGGGACAGCGGCAGATACGCAGTATTTT.

The chain couples TRBV6-6 to TRBJ1-1, with D perhaps TRBD1 (5 bases). Germline-derived CDR1 and CDR2 are MNHNY and SVGAGI (reference sequence). This CDR3 spans 13 amino acids. V lost 8 bases and J lost 5, with 15 bases in between. This chain's CDR3 is CASASRDGTEAFF. The CDR3 coding sequence is TGTGCCAGCGCATCCAGGGATGGGACTGAAGCTTTCTTT.

The chain has TRBV28 and TRBJ1-2; tentative D call: TRBD1 (5 bases). The CDR3 extends over 14 amino acids. V was cut by 5 bases and J by 2 bases, with 12 bases left in between. Germline V CDR1 and CDR2: MDHEN, SYDVKM. The CDR3 DNA is TGTGCCAGCAGTACCTTTCAGGGAAACTATGGCTACACCTTC. Translated: CASSTFQGNYGYTF.

This chain uses TRBV10-3 with TRBJ1-1; 7 bases line up with TRBD1. J gave up 4 bases and V 0 bases, and 2 bases lay outside the gene matches. The CDR3 is made up of 14 amino acids. From germline, CDR1 is ENHRY and CDR2 SYGVKD. The DNA for the CDR3 is TGTGCCATCAGTGAGTCGGGACAGCGCACTGAAGCTTTCTTT. It translates to CAISESGQRTEAFF.

On this clone itself: The junction departs from the called germline gene at one end, perhaps through a read error. V and J are TRBV10-3 and TRBJ2-3, with 11 bases fitting TRBD2. The length of the CDR3 is 16 residues. CDR1 is ENHRY and CDR2 is SYGVKD in the germline V gene. The CDR3 loop is CAIKGGTSGSIDTQYF. In DNA form, the CDR3 reads TGTGCCATCAAGGGTGGAACTAGCGGGAGCATAGATACGCAGTATTTT.

This sequence joins TRBV7-9 and TRBJ2-7; D unclear. Germline CDR1 reads SEHNR; CDR2 reads FQNEAQ (reference sequence). V dropped 5 bases and J dropped 0 bases, with 20 bases sitting between them. The length of the CDR3 is 17 residues. The CDR3 nucleotides read TGTGCCAGCAGCCCGAAATTTACGGGCCTCACCTCCTACGAGCAGTACTTC. It codes for CASSPKFTGLTSYEQYF. The full variable domain, completed using reference TRBV7-9 and TRBJ2-7, is DTGVSQNPRHKITKRGQNVTFRCDPISEHNRLYWYRQTLGQGPEFLTYFQNEAQLEKSRLLSDRFSAERPKGSFSTLEIQRTEQGDSAMYLCASSPKFTGLTSYEQYFGPGTRLTVT.